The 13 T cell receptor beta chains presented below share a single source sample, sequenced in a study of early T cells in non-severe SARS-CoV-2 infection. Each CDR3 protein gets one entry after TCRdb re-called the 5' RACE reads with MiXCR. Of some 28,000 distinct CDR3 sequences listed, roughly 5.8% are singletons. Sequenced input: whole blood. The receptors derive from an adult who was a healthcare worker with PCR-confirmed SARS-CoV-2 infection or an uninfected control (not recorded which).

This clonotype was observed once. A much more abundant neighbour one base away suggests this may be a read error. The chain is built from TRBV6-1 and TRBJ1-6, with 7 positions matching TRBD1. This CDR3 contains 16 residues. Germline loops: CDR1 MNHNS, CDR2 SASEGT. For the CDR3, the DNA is TGTGCCAGCAGTCCTCTCTTTCAGGGGGTTGGTTCACACCTCCACTTT. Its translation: CASSPLFQGVGSHLHF.

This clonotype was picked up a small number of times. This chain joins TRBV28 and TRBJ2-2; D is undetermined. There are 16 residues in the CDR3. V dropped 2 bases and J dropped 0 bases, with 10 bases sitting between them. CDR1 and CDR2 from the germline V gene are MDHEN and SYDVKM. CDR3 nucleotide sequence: TGTGCCAGCAGTTTACTGACCTTCGCGAACACCGGGGAGCTGTTTTTT. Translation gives CASSLLTFANTGELFF.

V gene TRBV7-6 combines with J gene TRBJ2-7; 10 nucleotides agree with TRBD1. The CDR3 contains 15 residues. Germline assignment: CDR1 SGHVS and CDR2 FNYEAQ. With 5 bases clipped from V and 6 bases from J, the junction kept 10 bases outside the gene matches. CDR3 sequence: CASSGNRDRGGEQYF. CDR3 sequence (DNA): TGTGCCAGCAGCGGCAACCGGGACAGGGGAGGCGAGCAGTACTTC.

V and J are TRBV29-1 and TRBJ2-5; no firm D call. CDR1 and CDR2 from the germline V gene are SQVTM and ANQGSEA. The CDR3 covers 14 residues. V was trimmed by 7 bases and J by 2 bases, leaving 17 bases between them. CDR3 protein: CSASNSVLQETQYF. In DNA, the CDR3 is TGCAGCGCGTCCAACTCCGTGTTACAAGAGACCCAGTACTTC. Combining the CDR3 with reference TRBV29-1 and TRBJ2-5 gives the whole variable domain SAVISQKPSRDICQRGTSLTIQCQVDSQVTMMFWYRQQPGQSLTLIATANQGSEATYESGFVIDKFPISRPNLTFSTLTVSNMSPEDSSIYLCSASNSVLQETQYFGPGTRLLVL.

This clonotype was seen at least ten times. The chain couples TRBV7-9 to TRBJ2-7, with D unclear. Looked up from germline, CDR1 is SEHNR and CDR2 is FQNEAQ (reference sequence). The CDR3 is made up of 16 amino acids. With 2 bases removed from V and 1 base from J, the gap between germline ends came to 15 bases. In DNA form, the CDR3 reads TGTGCCAGCAGCTTAATAAAAGGTGTTAAATCCTACGAGCAGTACTTC. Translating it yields CASSLIKGVKSYEQYF.

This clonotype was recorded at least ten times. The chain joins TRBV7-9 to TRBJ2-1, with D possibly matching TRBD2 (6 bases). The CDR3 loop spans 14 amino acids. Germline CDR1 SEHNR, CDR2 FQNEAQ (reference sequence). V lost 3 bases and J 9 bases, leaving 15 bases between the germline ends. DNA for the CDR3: TGTGCCAGCAGCTTGCGCCCTAGCGTGCCTGAGCAGTTCTTC. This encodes CASSLRPSVPEQFF.

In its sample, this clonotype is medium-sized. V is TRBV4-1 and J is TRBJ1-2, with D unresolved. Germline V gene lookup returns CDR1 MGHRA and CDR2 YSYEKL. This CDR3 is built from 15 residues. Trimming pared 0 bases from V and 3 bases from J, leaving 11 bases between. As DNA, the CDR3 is TGCGCCAGCAGCCAAGAAGAGGAAAAGTACTATGGCTACACCTTC. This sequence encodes CASSQEEEKYYGYTF.

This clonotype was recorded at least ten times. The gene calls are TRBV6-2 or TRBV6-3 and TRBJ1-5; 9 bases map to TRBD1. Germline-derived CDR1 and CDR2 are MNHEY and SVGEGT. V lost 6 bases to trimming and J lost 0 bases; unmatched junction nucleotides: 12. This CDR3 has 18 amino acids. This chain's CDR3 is CASSRGTGPPYSNQPQHF. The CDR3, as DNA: TGTGCCAGCAGCCGCGGGACAGGGCCCCCGTATAGCAATCAGCCCCAGCATTTT.

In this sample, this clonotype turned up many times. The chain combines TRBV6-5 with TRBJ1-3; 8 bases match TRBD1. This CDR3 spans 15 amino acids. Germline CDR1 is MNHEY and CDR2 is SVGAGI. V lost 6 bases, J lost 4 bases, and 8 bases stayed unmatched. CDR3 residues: CASRRGQGRGNTIYF. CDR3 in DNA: TGTGCCAGCAGACGAGGACAGGGACGAGGAAACACCATATATTTT.

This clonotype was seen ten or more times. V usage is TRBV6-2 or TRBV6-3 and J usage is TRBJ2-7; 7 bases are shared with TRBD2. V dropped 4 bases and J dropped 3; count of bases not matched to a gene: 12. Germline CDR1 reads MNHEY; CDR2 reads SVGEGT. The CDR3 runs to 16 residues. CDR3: CASSSSLAGDIYEQYF. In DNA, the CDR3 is TGTGCCAGCAGTTCCTCTTTAGCGGGCGATATCTACGAGCAGTACTTC.

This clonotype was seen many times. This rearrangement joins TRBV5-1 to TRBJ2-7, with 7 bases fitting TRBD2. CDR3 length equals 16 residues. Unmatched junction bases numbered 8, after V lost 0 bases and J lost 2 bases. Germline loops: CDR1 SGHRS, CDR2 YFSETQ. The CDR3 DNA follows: TGCGCCAGCAGCTTGGGGCCCCAGCGGGGAACCTACGAGCAGTACTTC. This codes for CASSLGPQRGTYEQYF.

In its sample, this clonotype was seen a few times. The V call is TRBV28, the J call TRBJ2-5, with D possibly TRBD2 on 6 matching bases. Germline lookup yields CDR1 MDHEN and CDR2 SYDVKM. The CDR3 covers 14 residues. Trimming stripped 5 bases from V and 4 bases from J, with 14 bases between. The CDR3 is CASSPEGGLETQYF. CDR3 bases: TGTGCCAGCAGTCCCGAGGGAGGCCTAGAGACCCAGTACTTC.

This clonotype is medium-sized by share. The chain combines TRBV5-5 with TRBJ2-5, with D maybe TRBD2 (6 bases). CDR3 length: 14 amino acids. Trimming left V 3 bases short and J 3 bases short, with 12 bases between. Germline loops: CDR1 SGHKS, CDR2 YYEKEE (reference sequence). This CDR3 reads CASSWDSGEETQYF. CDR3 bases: TGTGCCAGCAGCTGGGACTCTGGAGAAGAGACCCAGTACTTC.